The present TCR beta chain was sequenced within a study of a mutant IDH1 vaccine in newly diagnosed glioma. In the study overall: The patients received vaccinations eight times, in weeks 1, 3, 5, 7, 11, 15, 19 and 23. General study results and limits: With respect to changes in top peripheral T cell clonotypes, pseudoprogression seemed unrelated.

Some clones are missing from TCRdb's copy, which holds only in-frame ones; the method was immunoSEQ multiplex PCR. The sample lists roughly 62,000 clones; under 90% were seen once. Germline assignment: CDR1 MNHEY and CDR2 SVGAGI. Unmatched junction bases numbered 5, after V lost 6 bases and J lost 1 base. The length of the CDR3 is 14 residues. Time point of the sample: week 5, during vaccination. It was 300 ug of mutant IDH1 20-mer peptide that made up each vaccine dose, given with topical imiquimod. This clone was seen more than once but under ten times. Its antigen is unidentified. Here the sequenced sample was PBMCs, taken from a glioma patient whose treatment included an IDH1 peptide vaccine. This rearrangement joins TRBV6-5 to TRBJ1-1; TRBD1 agrees at 7 bases. The origin of this receptor is a woman between 45 and 65 years old with glioma. The CDR3 loop is CASRPGTANTEAFF. CDR3 nucleotide sequence: TGTGCCAGCAGACCGGGGACAGCGAACACTGAAGCTTTCTTT.